One sample yielded the 16 T cell receptor beta chains listed below, sequenced in a study of CD4+ T cells in melanoma. Generated by immunoSEQ multiplex PCR, the TCRdb table keeps only in-frame clones and is missing some. This sample has some 120,000 clones; over 80% occur once, and the top ten carry around 3%. What was sequenced was peripheral blood. The receptors derive from a human donor with melanoma.

V and J are TRBV5-1 and TRBJ2-1; 12 bases are a match to TRBD2. There are 16 residues in the CDR3. Trimming removed 4 bases from V and 4 bases from J; junction bases left unmatched: 6. Germline V gene sequence: CDR1 SGHRS, CDR2 YFSETQ. The CDR3 DNA follows: TGCGCCAGCAGCGTTTCAGGGACTAGCGGGTACAATGAGCAGTTCTTC. Protein: CASSVSGTSGYNEQFF.

The chain has TRBV19 and TRBJ1-4; 7 positions agree with TRBD1. CDR3 length equals 15 residues. V shed 4 bases, J shed 0 bases, and the junction held 2 bases outside the gene matches. Germline-derived CDR1 and CDR2 are LNHDA and SQIVND (reference sequence). The CDR3: CASSTTGATNEKLFF. CDR3 DNA: TGTGCCAGTAGTACCACAGGGGCAACTAATGAAAAACTGTTTTTT. Drawing the rest from reference TRBV19 and TRBJ1-4, the complete variable domain is DGGITQSPKYLFRKEGQNVTLSCEQNLNHDAMYWYRQDPGQGLRLIYYSQIVNDFQKGDIAEGYSVSREKKESFPLTVTSAQKNPTAFYLCASSTTGATNEKLFFGSGTQLSVL.

The chain has TRBV7-2 and TRBJ2-2, with D possibly being TRBD2 (5 bases). This CDR3 has 14 residues. V lost 0 bases to trimming and J lost 7 bases, with 9 bases between them. Looked up from germline, CDR1 is SGHTA and CDR2 is FQGNSA. CDR3 sequence reads: CASSLAPGDGELFF. The CDR3 DNA reads TGTGCCAGCAGCTTAGCGCCCGGGGACGGGGAGCTGTTTTTT.

The chain employs TRBV5-6 and TRBJ1-2; possibly TRBD1 for D (5 bases). Trimming removed 4 bases at V and 3 bases at J, with 19 bases between. The CDR3 is 16 residues long. Germline CDR1 SGHDT, CDR2 YYEEEE. CDR3 bases: TGTGCCAGCAGCCCCGGGGGGTCAGGAATAGACTATGGCTACACCTTC. It codes for CASSPGGSGIDYGYTF.

The rearrangement uses TRBV10-3 and TRBJ2-1; the D is unclear. V dropped 7 bases and J dropped 8 bases, with 3 bases sitting between them. Germline V gene data show CDR1 as ENHRY and CDR2 as SYGVKD. The CDR3 covers 9 residues. CDR3 sequence reads: CAITDEQFF. CDR3 nucleotides: TGTGCCATCACGGATGAGCAGTTCTTC.

The rearrangement uses TRBV25-1 and TRBJ1-1; tentative D call: TRBD1 (5 bases). The CDR3 length is 13 residues. Trimming took off 7 bases at V and 3 bases at J, with 12 bases between the two ends. The germline CDR1 and CDR2 sequences are MGHDK and SYGVNS. The CDR3, as DNA: TGTGCCAGCACTAGGGGCAGCTACACTGAAGCTTTCTTT. Translation: CASTRGSYTEAFF.

The V and J genes are TRBV7-3 and TRBJ2-6; the D is unclear. The CDR3 is made up of 15 amino acids. The germline V gene has CDR1 SGHTA and CDR2 FQGTGA. V was trimmed by 5 bases and J by 4 bases, leaving 12 bases between them. This CDR3 is CASSPRALGANVLTF. The CDR3 DNA reads as TGTGCCAGCAGCCCCCGGGCGCTCGGGGCCAACGTCCTGACTTTC. The complete variable domain, with remaining parts taken from reference TRBV7-3 and TRBJ2-6, reads GAGVSQTPSNKVTEKGKYVELRCDPISGHTALYWYRQSLGQGPEFLIYFQGTGAADDSGLPNDRFFAVRPEGSVSTLKIQRTERGDSAVYLCASSPRALGANVLTFGAGSRLTVL.

The chain combines TRBV6-1 with TRBJ1-5; 8 bases fit TRBD1. V lost 2 bases to trimming and J lost 6 bases; unmatched junction nucleotides: 15. This CDR3 contains 18 residues. CDR1 and CDR2 from the germline V gene are MNHNS and SASEGT. As DNA, the CDR3 is TGTGCCAGCAGTGAATCGGGGGCTTTAGGACAGGGCGGTCAGCCCCAGCATTTT. As protein: CASSESGALGQGGQPQHF.

The sample holds a few counts of this clone. V usage is TRBV7-9 and J usage is TRBJ1-2, with 7 bases matching TRBD1. Germline V CDR1 and CDR2: SEHNR, FQNEAQ (reference sequence). V lost 3 bases to trimming and J lost 2 bases; unmatched junction nucleotides: 3. CDR3 size: 14 residues. The CDR3 here is CASSFGGGNYGYTF. The CDR3 bases are TGTGCCAGCAGCTTCGGAGGGGGCAACTATGGCTACACCTTC.

This clone was picked up one time. The genes are TRBV6-6 and TRBJ2-6, with 9 positions matching TRBD1. Per germline, CDR1 MNHNY and CDR2 SVGAGI (reference sequence). This CDR3 is 16 amino acids long. The V and J ends lost 11 bases and 1 base, in that order; junction bases with no gene match: 9. The CDR3 reads CAGGGQGGSGANVLTF. The CDR3 DNA reads as TGTGCCGGGGGGGGACAGGGTGGGTCTGGGGCCAACGTCCTGACTTTC.

The genes are TRBV5-1 and TRBJ2-3, with 7 bases lining up with TRBD2. Germline V gene data show CDR1 as SGHRS and CDR2 as YFSETQ. Trimming took 4 bases from V and 3 from J; bases not matched to a gene: 14. The CDR3 extends over 17 amino acids. DNA for the CDR3: TGCGCCAGCAGCCGCCGGGGTGCGGGAGAGGGAACAGATACGCAGTATTTT. This gives the protein CASSRRGAGEGTDTQYF.

The chain couples TRBV7-3 to TRBJ2-2, with D perhaps TRBD2 (5 bases). CDR1 is SGHTA and CDR2 is FQGTGA in the germline V gene. V shed 0 bases and J shed 6 bases, with 5 bases lying between them. The CDR3 covers 13 residues. The CDR3 here is CASSLTGAGELFF. For the CDR3, the DNA is TGTGCCAGCAGCTTAACGGGAGCCGGGGAGCTGTTTTTT.

J is TRBJ2-1 and V is TRBV7-9, with D possibly TRBD1 on 6 matching bases. The germline gives CDR1 SEHNR, CDR2 FQNEAQ (reference sequence). This CDR3 contains 19 residues. Between the trimmed V and J ends, which lost 4 bases and 7 bases, there was a span of 29 bases. CDR3 sequence reads: CASSSSAARGQGTLNEQFF. DNA for the CDR3: TGTGCCAGCAGCTCCAGTGCAGCCCGGGGCCAGGGGACATTGAATGAGCAGTTCTTC.

The CDR3 here is CASSLGQGHQPQHF. CDR3 bases: TGTGCCAGCTCATTGGGGCAGGGGCATCAGCCCCAGCATTTT. The chain joins TRBV18 to TRBJ1-5; tentative D call: TRBD1 (6 bases). Germline V gene sequence: CDR1 KGHSH, CDR2 LQKENI. The V and J ends lost 5 bases and 5 bases respectively, with 13 bases between them. The CDR3 loop spans 14 amino acids.

The chain links TRBV28 to TRBJ2-7; D is unclear. Germline assignment: CDR1 MDHEN and CDR2 SYDVKM. This CDR3 is 15 amino acids long. Trimming took off 8 bases at V and 0 bases at J, with 17 bases between the two ends. CDR3 sequence: CASFSTGPSSYEQYF. The CDR3 nucleotides read TGTGCCAGCTTCTCCACCGGGCCGAGCTCCTACGAGCAGTACTTC.

The chain couples TRBV19 to TRBJ1-3; possibly TRBD1 for D (6 bases). The V gene lost 6 bases and the J gene lost 0 bases, with 9 bases spanning the gap. Germline V gene data show CDR1 as LNHDA and CDR2 as SQIVND (reference sequence). The CDR3 is 14 residues long. CDR3 in amino acids: CASRTGFSGNTIYF. Written as DNA, the CDR3 is TGTGCCAGTAGAACAGGGTTCTCTGGAAACACCATATATTTT.